This T cell receptor beta chain was recovered during a study of cytomegalovirus exposure and HLA in healthy donors. The sample holds one count of this clone. Its antigen is as yet unknown. Study-wide results and limits: Later on, a genetic analysis was performed. It linked a missense variant in DCLRE1C with V- and J-gene trimming of TCR beta.

PCR amplification relied on 60 Vbeta primers (plus 13 Jbeta primers). Using immunoSEQ multiplex PCR, the repertoire was profiled, and TCRdb retains in-frame clones only, with some absent. Seen here are fewer than 200,000 clones, 84% observed once, and the top ten hold around 0.98%. The germline V gene has CDR1 SQVTM and CDR2 ANQGSEA. V lost 4 bases to trimming and J lost 3 bases; unmatched junction nucleotides: 8. CDR3 length: 14 amino acids. Sequenced material: PBMCs. The clonotype comes from a man younger than 45 in good health and CMV-seronegative. The genes are TRBV29-1 and TRBJ2-7; 8 positions match TRBD1. The CDR3: CSVGTGFLGYEQYF. CDR3 DNA sequence: TGCAGCGTTGGGACAGGGTTTCTAGGCTACGAGCAGTACTTC.